This T cell receptor (beta chain) was captured in a study of identical twins. Study-wide results and limits: Out-of-frame alpha sequences shared between twins exhibited an excess of low generation probability. Excess twin sharing in beta out-of-frame sequences was weaker.

This clonotype was seen repeatedly, ten times or more. Its specificity is unknown. TCRdb re-called the 5' RACE reads through MiXCR, storing one row per CDR3 protein. The profile covers around 290,000 distinct CDR3 sequences, with more than 8% appearing a single time and 6% to 8.5% taken by the ten largest. This CDR3 has 16 amino acids. Looked up from germline, CDR1 is SEHNR and CDR2 is FQNEAQ (reference sequence). V shed 5 bases and J 1 base; nucleotides not matched to a gene: 5. This sample was shared with a second study, whose subject was yellow fever vaccine responses in identical twins. That study adds: Twins reportedly mounted vaccine T cell responses that seemed partly convergent, partly personalized.

This sequence was found in a young woman in good health. The chain has TRBV7-9 and TRBJ2-1, with 10 bases lining up with TRBD1. Sequencing was done on a sample of CD8+ T cells sorted from blood. CDR3: CASSPRTGGSYNEQFF. CDR3 nucleotide sequence: TGTGCCAGCAGCCCCAGGACAGGGGGGTCCTACAATGAGCAGTTCTTC.